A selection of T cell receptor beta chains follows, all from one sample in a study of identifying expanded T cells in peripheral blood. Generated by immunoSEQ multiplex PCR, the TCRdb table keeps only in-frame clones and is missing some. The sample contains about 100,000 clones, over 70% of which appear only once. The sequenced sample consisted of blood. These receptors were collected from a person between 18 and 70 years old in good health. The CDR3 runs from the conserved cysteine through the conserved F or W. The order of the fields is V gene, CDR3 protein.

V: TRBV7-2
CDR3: CASSLDARPNYGYTF

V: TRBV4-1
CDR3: CASSQEENKVSGYTF

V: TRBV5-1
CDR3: CASSPYDRDNEQFF

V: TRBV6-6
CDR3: CASTSGRNRGYTF

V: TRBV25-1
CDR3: CASSPVRLVQETQYF

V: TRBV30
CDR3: CAWSVDEEQPQHF

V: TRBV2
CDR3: CASSEVQELSYEQYF

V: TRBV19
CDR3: CASSPTGGIQYF

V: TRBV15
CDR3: CATSRALAADTQYF

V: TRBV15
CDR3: CATSKGLIGGQRNTEAFF

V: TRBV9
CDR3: CASSDSPDRDQIYGYTF

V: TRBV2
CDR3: CASRYRAKNYGYTF

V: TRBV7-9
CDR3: CASSLGTAFYGYTF

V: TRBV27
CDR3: CASSGGTGRSEAFF

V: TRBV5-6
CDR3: CASSRRTARNTEAFF

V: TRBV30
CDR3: CAWSDTNTEAFF

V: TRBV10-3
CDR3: CAISRDRASNQPQHF

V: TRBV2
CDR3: CASSRDRDPTDTQYF

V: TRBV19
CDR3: CASSIKGANYGYTF

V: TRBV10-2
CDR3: CASSDKVLNTEAFF

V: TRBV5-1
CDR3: CASSQYSAGANVLTF

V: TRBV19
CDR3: CASSGGDSPSTDTQYF

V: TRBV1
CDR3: CTSSGAGGLCTGELFF

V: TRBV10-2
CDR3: CASRAGTGAFLSTDTQYF

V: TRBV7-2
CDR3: CASSPKGLAGGYEQYF

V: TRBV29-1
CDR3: CSATSGLAGRGQYF

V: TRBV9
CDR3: CASSKTGAPQAGYTF

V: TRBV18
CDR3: CASSPRQGSTDTQYF

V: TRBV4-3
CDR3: CASSQWPQGATSGANVLTF

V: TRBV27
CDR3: CASSWGSQETQYF

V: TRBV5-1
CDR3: CASSLGGTGLGMNTEAFF

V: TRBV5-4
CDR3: CASSLVGTNEQFF

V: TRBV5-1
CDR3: CASSFGQIKDTQYF

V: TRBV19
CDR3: CARPTVSSQKSSGNTIYF

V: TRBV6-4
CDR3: CASSDGRDTGELFF

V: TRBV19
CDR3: CASNPRVTNEKLFF

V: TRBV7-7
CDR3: CASTRAEEYF

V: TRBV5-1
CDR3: CASSSQDTGELFF

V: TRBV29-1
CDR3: CSVDTGSGAFSGYGYTF

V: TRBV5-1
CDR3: CASSLGGDQPQHF

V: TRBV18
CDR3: CASSPNFGVNTGELFF

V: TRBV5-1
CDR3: CASSLVLTENTGELFF

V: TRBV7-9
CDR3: CASSFQGMNTEAFF

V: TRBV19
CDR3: CASSIPPNTIYF

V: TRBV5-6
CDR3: CASSLAYRANEQYF

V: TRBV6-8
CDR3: CASSYPRGHQPQHF

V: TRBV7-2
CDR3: CARDRDRLLLTF

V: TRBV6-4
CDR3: CASSDDAGTTDTQYF

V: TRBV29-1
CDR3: CSVNGGGNFNEQFF

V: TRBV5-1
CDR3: CASSSTSGTSGIGNEQFF

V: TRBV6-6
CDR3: CASSYTPGYEQYF

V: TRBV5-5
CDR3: CASSPALGQAINSPLHF